This TCR beta chain comes out of a study of PD-1 blockade in classical Hodgkin lymphoma. Each patient relapsed following autologous stem cell transplantation, and prior brentuximab vedotin exposure differed. Measured with immunoSEQ multiplex PCR; TCRdb has only the in-frame clones, and not every one. Among 20,000 to 25,000 clones listed, approximately 80% were seen once. This clone was detected a few times. From germline, CDR1 is LGHNA and CDR2 YNFKEQ. The CDR3 sequence is 18 residues long. The ends lost 1 base at V and 1 base at J; junction bases unmatched: 6. The clonotype comes from a human donor with classical Hodgkin lymphoma. The chain recombines TRBV4-2 with TRBJ1-6, with 8 bases that match TRBD1. The sequencing used peripheral blood mononuclear cells (PBMCs), collected at baseline. The CDR3 DNA reads TGTGCCAGCAGCCAAGCTTCAGGGGGCATATCCTATAATTCACCCCTCCACTTT. Its translation: CASSQASGGISYNSPLHF.